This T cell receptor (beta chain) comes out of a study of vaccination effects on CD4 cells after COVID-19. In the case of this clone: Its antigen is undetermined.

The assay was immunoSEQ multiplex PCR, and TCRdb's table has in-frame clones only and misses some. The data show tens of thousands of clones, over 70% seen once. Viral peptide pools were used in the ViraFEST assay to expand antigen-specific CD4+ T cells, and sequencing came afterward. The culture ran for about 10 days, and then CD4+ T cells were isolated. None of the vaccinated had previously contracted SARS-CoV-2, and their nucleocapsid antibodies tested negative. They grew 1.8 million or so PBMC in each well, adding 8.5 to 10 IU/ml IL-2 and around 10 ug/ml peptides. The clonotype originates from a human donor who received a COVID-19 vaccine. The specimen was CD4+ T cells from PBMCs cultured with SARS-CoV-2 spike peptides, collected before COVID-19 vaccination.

Here the CDR3 reads CASSPKGGSSDTQYF. The CDR3 DNA follows: TGTGCCAGCAGCCCCAAAGGGGGGAGTTCAGATACGCAGTATTTT. The V call is TRBV9, the J call TRBJ2-3, with D perhaps matching TRBD1 or TRBD2 (6 bases each). The CDR3 spans 15 residues. V dropped 4 bases and J dropped 4 bases, with 16 bases sitting between them. Germline V CDR1 and CDR2: SGDLS, YYNGEE.